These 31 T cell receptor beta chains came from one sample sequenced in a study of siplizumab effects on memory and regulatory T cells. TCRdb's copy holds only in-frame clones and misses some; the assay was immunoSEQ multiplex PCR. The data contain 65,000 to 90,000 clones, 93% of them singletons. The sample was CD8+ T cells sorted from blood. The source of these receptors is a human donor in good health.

DNA for the CDR3: TGTGCCAGCAGCCAAGGGGAACTAGCGGGGGGGGAAGAGACCCAGTACTTC. Translation gives CASSQGELAGGEETQYF. This chain connects TRBV4-2 to TRBJ2-5; TRBD2 matches 13 bases. Germline loops: CDR1 LGHNA, CDR2 YNFKEQ. V gave up 1 base and J gave up 3 bases; unmatched junction bases: 5. This CDR3 is built from 17 residues.

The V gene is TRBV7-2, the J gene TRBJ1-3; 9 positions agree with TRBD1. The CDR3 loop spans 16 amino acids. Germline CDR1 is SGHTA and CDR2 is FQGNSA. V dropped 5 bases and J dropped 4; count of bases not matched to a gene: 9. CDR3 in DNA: TGTGCCAGCAGCCTTCCGACAGGGGGACTCGGAAACACCATATATTTT. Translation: CASSLPTGGLGNTIYF. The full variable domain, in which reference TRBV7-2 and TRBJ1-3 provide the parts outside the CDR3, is GAGVSQSPSNKVTEKGKDVELRCDPISGHTALYWYRQSLGQGLEFLIYFQGNSAPDKSGLPSDRFSAERTGGSVSTLTIQRTQQEDSAVYLCASSLPTGGLGNTIYFGEGSWLTVV.

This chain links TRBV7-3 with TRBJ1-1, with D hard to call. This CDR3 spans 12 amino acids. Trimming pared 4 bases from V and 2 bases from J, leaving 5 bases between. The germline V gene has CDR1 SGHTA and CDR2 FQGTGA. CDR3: CASSWLNTEAFF. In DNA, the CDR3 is TGTGCCAGCAGCTGGCTAAACACTGAAGCTTTCTTT.

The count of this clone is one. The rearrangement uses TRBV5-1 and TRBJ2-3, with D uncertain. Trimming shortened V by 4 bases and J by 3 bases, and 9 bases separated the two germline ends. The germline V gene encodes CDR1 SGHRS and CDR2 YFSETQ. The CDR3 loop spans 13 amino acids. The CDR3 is CASSPNPTDTQYF. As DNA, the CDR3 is TGCGCCAGCAGCCCCAATCCGACAGATACGCAGTATTTT.

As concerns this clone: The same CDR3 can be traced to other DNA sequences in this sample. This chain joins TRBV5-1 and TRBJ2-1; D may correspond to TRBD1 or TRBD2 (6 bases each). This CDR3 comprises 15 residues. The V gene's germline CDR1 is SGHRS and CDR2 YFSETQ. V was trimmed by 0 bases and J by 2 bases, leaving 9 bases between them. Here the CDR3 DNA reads TGCGCCAGCAGCTTGGTGGGGGGCACCTACAATGAGCAGTTCTTC. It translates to CASSLVGGTYNEQFF.

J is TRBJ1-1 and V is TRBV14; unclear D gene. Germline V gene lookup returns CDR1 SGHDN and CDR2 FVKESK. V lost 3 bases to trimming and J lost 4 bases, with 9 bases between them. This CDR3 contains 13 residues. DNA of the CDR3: TGTGCCAGCAGCCATACGAGGTCCACTGAAGCTTTCTTT. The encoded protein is CASSHTRSTEAFF.

The CDR3: CSVISGGAPTDTQYF. CDR3 DNA: TGCAGCGTTATTAGCGGGGGGGCACCCACAGATACGCAGTATTTT. This chain joins TRBV29-1 and TRBJ2-3; TRBD2 aligns across 11 bases. J gave up 2 bases and V 5 bases, and 6 bases lay outside the gene matches. This CDR3 has 15 residues. Germline-derived CDR1 and CDR2 are SQVTM and ANQGSEA.

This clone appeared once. The CDR3: CASSPRDRGLNTEAFF. The CDR3 DNA reads as TGTGCCAGTAGTCCCCGGGACAGGGGGCTAAACACTGAAGCTTTCTTT. This chain links TRBV19 with TRBJ1-1; 12 positions match TRBD1. CDR3 size: 16 residues. V lost 5 bases, J lost 2 bases, and 6 bases stayed unmatched. Germline CDR1 is LNHDA and CDR2 is SQIVND (reference sequence).

This CDR3 is CASSSFGGEYGYTF. The CDR3 nucleotides are TGTGCCAGTAGCTCATTCGGGGGGGAGTATGGCTACACCTTC. This chain uses TRBV19 with TRBJ1-2; tentative D call: TRBD1 (5 bases). The CDR3 totals 14 residues. Germline CDR1 is LNHDA and CDR2 is SQIVND (reference sequence). The germline V and J ends were trimmed by 6 bases and 5 bases, with 16 bases remaining between them.

The CDR3, as DNA: TGTGCCAGCACCCCGGACAGCTATAGCAATCAGCCCCAGCATTTT. It translates to CASTPDSYSNQPQHF. The V gene is TRBV7-6, the J gene TRBJ1-5, with D perhaps matching TRBD1 (6 bases). This CDR3 is 15 amino acids long. The germline V gene has CDR1 SGHVS and CDR2 FNYEAQ. Trimming took 7 bases from V and 0 from J, leaving 13 bases between them.

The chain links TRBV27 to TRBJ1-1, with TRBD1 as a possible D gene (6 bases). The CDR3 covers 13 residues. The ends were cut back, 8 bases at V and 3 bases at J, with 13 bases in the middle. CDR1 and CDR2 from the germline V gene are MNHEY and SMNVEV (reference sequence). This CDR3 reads CASSLGGHTEAFF. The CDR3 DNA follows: TGTGCCAGCTCCCTTGGGGGGCACACTGAAGCTTTCTTT.

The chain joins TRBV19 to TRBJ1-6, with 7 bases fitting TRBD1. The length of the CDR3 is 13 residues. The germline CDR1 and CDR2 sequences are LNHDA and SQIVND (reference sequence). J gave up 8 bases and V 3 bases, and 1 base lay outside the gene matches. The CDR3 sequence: CASSITGDSPLHF. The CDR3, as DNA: TGTGCCAGTAGTATTACAGGGGATTCACCCCTCCACTTT. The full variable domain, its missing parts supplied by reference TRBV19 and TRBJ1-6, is DGGITQSPKYLFRKEGQNVTLSCEQNLNHDAMYWYRQDPGQGLRLIYYSQIVNDFQKGDIAEGYSVSREKKESFPLTVTSAQKNPTAFYLCASSITGDSPLHFGNGTRLTVT.

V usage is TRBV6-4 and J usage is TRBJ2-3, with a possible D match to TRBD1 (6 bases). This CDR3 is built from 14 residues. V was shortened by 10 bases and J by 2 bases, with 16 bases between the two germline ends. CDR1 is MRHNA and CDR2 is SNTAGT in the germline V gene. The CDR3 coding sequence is TGTGCCACAGCCAGGGGTCTGGTCACAGATACGCAGTATTTT. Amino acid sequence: CATARGLVTDTQYF.

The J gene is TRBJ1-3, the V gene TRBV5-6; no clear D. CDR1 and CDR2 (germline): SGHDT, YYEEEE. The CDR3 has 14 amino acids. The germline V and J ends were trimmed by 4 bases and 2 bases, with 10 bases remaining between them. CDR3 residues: CASSIGGTGNTIYF. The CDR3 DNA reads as TGTGCCAGCAGCATAGGAGGCACTGGAAACACCATATATTTT.

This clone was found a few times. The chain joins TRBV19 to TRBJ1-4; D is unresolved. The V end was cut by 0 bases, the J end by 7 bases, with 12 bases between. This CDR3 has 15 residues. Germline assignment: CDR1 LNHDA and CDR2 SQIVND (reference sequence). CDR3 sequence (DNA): TGTGCCAGTAGTATAGAGGACGGTGGACGTGAAAAACTGTTTTTT. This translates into CASSIEDGGREKLFF.

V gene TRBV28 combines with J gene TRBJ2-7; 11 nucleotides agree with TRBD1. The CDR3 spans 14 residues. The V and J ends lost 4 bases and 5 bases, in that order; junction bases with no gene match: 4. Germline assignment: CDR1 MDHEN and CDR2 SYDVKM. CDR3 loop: CASSSPGQGDEQYF. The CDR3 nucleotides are TGTGCCAGCAGTTCGCCGGGACAGGGGGACGAGCAGTACTTC.

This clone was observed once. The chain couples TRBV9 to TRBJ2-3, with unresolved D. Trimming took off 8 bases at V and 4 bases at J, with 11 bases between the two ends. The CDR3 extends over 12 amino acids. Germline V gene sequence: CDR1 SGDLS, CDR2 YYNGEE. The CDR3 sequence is CASSGVADTQYF. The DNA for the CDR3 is TGTGCCAGTAGTGGGGTCGCAGATACGCAGTATTTT.

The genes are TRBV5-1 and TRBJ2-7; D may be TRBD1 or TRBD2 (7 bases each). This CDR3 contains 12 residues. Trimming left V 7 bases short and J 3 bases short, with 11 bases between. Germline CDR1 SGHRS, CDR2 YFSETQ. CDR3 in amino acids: CASGGDSYEQYF. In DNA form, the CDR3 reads TGCGCCAGCGGGGGGGACAGCTACGAGCAGTACTTC.

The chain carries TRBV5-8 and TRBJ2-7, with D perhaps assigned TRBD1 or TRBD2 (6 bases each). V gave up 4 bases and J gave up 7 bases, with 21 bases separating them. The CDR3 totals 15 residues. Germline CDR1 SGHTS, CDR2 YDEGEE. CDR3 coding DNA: TGTGCCAGCAGCCCGGGGGTACAGGGAGTGGAAGAGCAGTACTTC. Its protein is CASSPGVQGVEEQYF.

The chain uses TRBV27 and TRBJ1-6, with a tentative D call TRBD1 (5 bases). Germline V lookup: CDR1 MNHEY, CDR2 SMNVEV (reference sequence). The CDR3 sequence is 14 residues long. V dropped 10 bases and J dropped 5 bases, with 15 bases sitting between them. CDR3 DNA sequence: TGTGCCACCCGCCTTGGGGGAAATAATTCACCCCTCCACTTT. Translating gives CATRLGGNNSPLHF.

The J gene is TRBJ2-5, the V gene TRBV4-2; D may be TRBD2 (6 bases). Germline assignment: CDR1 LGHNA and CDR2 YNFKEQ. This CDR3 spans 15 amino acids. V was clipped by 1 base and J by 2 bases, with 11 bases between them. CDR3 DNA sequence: TGTGCCAGCAGCCAAGTCTGGCGGGGACAAGAGACCCAGTACTTC. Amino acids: CASSQVWRGQETQYF.

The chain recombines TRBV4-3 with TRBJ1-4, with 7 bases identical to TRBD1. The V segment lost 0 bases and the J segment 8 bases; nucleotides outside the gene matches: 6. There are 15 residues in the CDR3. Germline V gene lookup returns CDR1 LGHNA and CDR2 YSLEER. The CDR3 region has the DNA TGCGCCAGCAGCCAAGATTTCAGGGGGACCGAAAAACTGTTTTTT. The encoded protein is CASSQDFRGTEKLFF.

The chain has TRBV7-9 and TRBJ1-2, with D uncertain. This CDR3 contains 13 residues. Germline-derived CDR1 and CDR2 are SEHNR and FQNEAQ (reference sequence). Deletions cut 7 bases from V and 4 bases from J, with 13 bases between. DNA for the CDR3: TGTGCCAGCATCCACTCGCTTAGCTATGGCTACACCTTC. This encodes CASIHSLSYGYTF.

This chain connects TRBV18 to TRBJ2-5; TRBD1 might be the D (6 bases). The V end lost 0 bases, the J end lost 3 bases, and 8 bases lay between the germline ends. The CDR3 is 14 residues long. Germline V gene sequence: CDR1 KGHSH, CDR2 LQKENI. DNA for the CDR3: TGTGCCAGCTCACCACCAGGGGGAGAAGAGACCCAGTACTTC. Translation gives CASSPPGGEETQYF.

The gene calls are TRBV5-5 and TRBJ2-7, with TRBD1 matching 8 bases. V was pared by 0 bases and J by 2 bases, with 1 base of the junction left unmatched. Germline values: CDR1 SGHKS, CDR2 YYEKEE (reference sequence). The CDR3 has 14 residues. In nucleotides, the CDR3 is TGTGCCAGCAGCTTGGGGGACAGGACCTACGAGCAGTACTTC. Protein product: CASSLGDRTYEQYF. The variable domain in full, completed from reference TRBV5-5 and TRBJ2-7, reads DAGVTQSPTHLIKTRGQQVTLRCSPISGHKSVSWYQQVLGQGPQFIFQYYEKEERGRGNFPDRFSARQFPNYSSELNVNALLLGDSALYLCASSLGDRTYEQYFGPGTRLTVT.

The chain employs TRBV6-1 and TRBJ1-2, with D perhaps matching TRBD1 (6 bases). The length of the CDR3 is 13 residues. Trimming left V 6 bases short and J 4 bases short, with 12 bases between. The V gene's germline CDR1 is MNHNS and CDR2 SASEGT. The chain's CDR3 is CASRSGTTYGYTF. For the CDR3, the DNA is TGTGCCAGCAGGTCCGGGACAACCTATGGCTACACCTTC.

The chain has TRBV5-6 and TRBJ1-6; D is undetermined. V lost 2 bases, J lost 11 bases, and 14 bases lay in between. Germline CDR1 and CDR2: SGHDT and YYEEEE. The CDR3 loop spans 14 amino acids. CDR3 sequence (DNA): TGTGCCAGCAGCTTAGGCCCAGAGAAGACACCCCTCCACTTT. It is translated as CASSLGPEKTPLHF. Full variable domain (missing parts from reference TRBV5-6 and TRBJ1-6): DAGVTQSPTHLIKTRGQQVTLRCSPKSGHDTVSWYQQALGQGPQFIFQYYEEEERQRGNFPDRFSGHQFPNYSSELNVNALLLGDSALYLCASSLGPEKTPLHFGNGTRLTVT.

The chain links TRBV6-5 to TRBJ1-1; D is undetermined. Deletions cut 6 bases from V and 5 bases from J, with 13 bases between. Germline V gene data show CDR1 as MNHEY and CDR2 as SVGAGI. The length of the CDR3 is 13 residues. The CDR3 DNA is TGTGCCAGCAGCGCCTGGGCGTCGACTGAAGCTTTCTTT. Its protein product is CASSAWASTEAFF.

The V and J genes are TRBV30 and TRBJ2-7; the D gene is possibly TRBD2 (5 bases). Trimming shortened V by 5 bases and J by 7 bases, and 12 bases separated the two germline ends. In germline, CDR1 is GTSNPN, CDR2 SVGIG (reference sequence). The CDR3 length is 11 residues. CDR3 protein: CAWDRPGEQYF. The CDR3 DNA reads TGTGCCTGGGACCGTCCGGGGGAGCAGTACTTC.

CDR3 region: CASSQDLRGFPDYGYTF. CDR3 DNA sequence: TGCGCCAGCAGCCAAGATCTCAGGGGCTTCCCGGACTATGGCTACACCTTC. The rearrangement uses TRBV4-3 and TRBJ1-2, with TRBD1 as a possible D gene (6 bases). The CDR3 runs to 17 residues. Germline V gene sequence: CDR1 LGHNA, CDR2 YSLEER. Trimming cost V 0 bases and J 3 bases, with 17 bases left between them.

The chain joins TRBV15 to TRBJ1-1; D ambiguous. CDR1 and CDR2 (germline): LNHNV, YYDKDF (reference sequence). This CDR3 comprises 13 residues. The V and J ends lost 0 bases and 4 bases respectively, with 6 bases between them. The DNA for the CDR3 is TGTGCCACCAGCAGAGAACGGGGCACTGAAGCTTTCTTT. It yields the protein CATSRERGTEAFF.